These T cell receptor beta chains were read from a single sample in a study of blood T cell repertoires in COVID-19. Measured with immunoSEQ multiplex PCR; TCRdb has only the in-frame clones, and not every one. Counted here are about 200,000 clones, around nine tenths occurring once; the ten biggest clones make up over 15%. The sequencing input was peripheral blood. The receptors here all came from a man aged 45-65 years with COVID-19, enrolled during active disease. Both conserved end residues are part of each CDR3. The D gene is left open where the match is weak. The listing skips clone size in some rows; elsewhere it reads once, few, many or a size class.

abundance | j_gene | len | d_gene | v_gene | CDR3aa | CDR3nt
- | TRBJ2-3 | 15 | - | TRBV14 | CASSQDLLGRDTQYF | TGTGCCAGCAGCCAAGATCTCCTGGGGAGGGATACGCAGTATTTT
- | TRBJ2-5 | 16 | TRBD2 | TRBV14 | CASSERRLAGVETQYF | TGTGCCAGCAGCGAAAGGAGACTAGCGGGGGTTGAGACCCAGTACTTC
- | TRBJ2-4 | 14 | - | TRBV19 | CASSIGRPGNIQYF | TGTGCCAGTAGTATCGGAAGACCGGGAAACATTCAGTACTTC
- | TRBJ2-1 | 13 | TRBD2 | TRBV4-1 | CASSQLAVAEQFF | TGCGCCAGCAGCCAACTAGCGGTTGCTGAGCAGTTCTTC
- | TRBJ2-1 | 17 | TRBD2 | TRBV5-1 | CASSLFSSGSSYNEQFF | TGCGCCAGCAGCTTGTTCTCTAGCGGAAGCTCCTACAATGAGCAGTTCTTC
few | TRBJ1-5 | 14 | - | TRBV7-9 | CASSSSDSNQPQHF | TGTGCCAGCAGCTCTAGCGATAGCAATCAGCCCCAGCATTTT
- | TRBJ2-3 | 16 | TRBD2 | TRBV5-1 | CASSLDSGTITDTQYF | TGCGCCAGCAGCTTGGATAGCGGGACCATCACAGATACGCAGTATTTT
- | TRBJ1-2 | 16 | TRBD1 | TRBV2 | CASSEERTGVDYGYTF | TGTGCCAGCAGTGAAGAACGGACAGGGGTGGACTATGGCTACACCTTC
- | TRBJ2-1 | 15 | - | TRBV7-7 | CASSAGTSVSNEQFF | TGTGCTAGCAGCGCCGGGACATCCGTTTCCAATGAGCAGTTCTTC
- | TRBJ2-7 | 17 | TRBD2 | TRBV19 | CASSQPSGTSGTYEQYF | TGTGCCAGTAGTCAGCCATCAGGGACTAGCGGGACCTACGAGCAGTACTTC
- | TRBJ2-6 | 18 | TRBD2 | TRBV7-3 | CASSLRTSGFSGANVLTF | TGTGCCAGCAGCTTAAGGACTAGCGGATTCTCTGGGGCCAACGTCCTGACTTTC
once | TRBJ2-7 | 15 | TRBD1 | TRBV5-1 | CASSFGTGVMDEQYF | TGCGCCAGCAGCTTTGGGACAGGGGTAATGGACGAGCAGTACTTC
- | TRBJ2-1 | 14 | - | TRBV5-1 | CASSLPGLYNEQFF | TGCGCCAGCAGCTTGCCGGGACTCTACAATGAGCAGTTCTTC
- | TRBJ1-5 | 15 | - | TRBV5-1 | CASSLEGTKNQPQHF | TGCGCCAGCAGCTTGGAAGGGACAAAGAATCAGCCCCAGCATTTT
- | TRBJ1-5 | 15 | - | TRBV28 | CASSLSGRGNQPQHF | TGTGCCAGCAGTTTATCAGGGAGGGGCAATCAGCCCCAGCATTTT
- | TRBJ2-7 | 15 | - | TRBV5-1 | CASSPLGSGDYEQYF | TGCGCCAGCAGCCCCTTAGGGTCAGGGGATTACGAGCAGTACTTC
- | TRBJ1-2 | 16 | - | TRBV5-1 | CASSLAGTTANYGYTF | TGCGCCAGCAGCTTGGCCGGAACGACAGCTAACTATGGCTACACCTTC
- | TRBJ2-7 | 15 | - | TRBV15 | CATSRGGQSAYEQYF | TGTGCCACCAGCAGAGGGGGGCAGTCTGCCTACGAGCAGTACTTC
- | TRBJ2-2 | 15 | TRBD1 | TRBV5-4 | CASSLEDRGTGELFF | TGTGCCAGCAGCTTGGAGGACAGGGGCACCGGGGAGCTGTTTTTT
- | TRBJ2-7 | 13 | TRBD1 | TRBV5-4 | CASSRDRGYEQYF | TGTGCCAGCAGCCGGGACAGGGGATACGAGCAGTACTTC
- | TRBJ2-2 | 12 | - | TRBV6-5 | CASSPITGELFF | TGTGCCAGCAGCCCCATCACCGGGGAGCTGTTTTTT
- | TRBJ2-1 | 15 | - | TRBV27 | CASSSAVLGVDEQFF | TGTGCCAGCAGTTCTGCGGTCCTCGGGGTAGATGAGCAGTTCTTC
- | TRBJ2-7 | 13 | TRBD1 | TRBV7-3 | CASSSRTGEEQYF | TGTGCCAGCAGCTCAAGGACAGGCGAGGAGCAGTACTTC
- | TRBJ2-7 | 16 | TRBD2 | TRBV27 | CASSTPGLAGAVEQYF | TGTGCCAGCAGTACCCCGGGACTAGCGGGAGCGGTCGAGCAGTACTTC
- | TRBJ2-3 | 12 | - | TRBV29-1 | CSAGRAPDTQYF | TGCAGCGCTGGTCGAGCCCCAGATACGCAGTATTTT
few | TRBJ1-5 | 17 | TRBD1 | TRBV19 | CASSPQTGTGHNQPQHF | TGTGCCAGTAGTCCACAGACCGGGACAGGGCATAATCAGCCCCAGCATTTT
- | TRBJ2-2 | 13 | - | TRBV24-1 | CATSDLPGGELFF | TGTGCCACCAGTGATTTGCCCGGGGGGGAGCTGTTTTTT
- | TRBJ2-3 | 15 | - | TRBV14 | CASSTSPHVLDTQYF | TGTGCCAGCAGCACCAGTCCCCACGTGTTGGATACGCAGTATTTT
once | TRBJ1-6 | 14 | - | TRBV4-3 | CASSQHQQFSPLHF | TGCGCCAGCAGCCAACATCAACAGTTTTCACCCCTCCACTTT
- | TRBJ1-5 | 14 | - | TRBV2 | CASMGSSPGGPQHF | TGTGCCAGCATGGGCAGCTCCCCCGGGGGGCCCCAGCATTTT
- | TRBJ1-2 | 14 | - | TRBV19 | CASSAATANYGYTF | TGTGCCAGTAGTGCCGCGACAGCTAACTATGGCTACACCTTC
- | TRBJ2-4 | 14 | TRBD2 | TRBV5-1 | CASSSPGTTNIQYF | TGCGCCAGCAGCTCACCCGGGACTACAAACATTCAGTACTTC
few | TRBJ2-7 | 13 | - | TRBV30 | CAWSVGGSYEQYF | TGTGCCTGGAGTGTAGGCGGGTCCTACGAGCAGTACTTC
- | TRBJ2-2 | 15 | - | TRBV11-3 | CASSLQGPGTGELFF | TGTGCCAGCAGCTTACAGGGGCCGGGGACCGGGGAGCTGTTTTTT
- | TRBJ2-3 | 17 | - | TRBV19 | CASSPWASVISTDTQYF | TGTGCCAGTAGTCCTTGGGCTAGCGTGATTAGCACAGATACGCAGTATTTT
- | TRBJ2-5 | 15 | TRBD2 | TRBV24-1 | CATSDGGLGQETQYF | TGTGCCACCAGTGACGGCGGACTAGGCCAAGAGACCCAGTACTTC
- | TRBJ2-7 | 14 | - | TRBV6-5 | CASSTGTTAYEQYF | TGTGCCAGCAGTACAGGGACCACGGCCTACGAGCAGTACTTC
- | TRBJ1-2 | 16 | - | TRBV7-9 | CASSPGGGTNNYGYTF | TGTGCCAGCAGCCCCGGCGGCGGAACTAATAACTATGGCTACACCTTC
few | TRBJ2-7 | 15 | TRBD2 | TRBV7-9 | CASSFGGSGRWEQYF | TGTGCCAGCAGCTTTGGTGGTAGCGGGAGATGGGAGCAGTACTTC
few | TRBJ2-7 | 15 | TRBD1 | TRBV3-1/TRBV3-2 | CASSLRGQGPHEQYF | TGTGCCAGCAGCCTAAGAGGACAGGGTCCCCACGAGCAGTACTTC
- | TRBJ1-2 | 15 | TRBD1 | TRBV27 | CASSLSDGQGYGYTF | TGTGCCAGCAGTTTATCCGATGGACAGGGCTATGGCTACACCTTC